This T cell receptor beta chain was sequenced for a study of tumor-infiltrating lymphocytes in primary liver carcinoma. Starting material of roughly 550 ng total RNA yielded TCR beta cDNA via a constant-region primer. Generation of the TCR beta libraries relied on three nested multiplex PCR rounds using slightly modified ARM-PCR. Investigators reported that the first two PCR rounds, at about 9 cycles each, used TRBV1-TRBV30 forward primers with a C-beta reverse primer. Using its own MiXCR run on the multiplex PCR reads, TCRdb lists one record per CDR3 protein. Of about 320,000 distinct CDR3 sequences listed, 55% to 65% were seen once; the top ten hold roughly 8.6%. V lost 4 bases to trimming and J lost 0 bases, with 11 bases between them. Germline-derived CDR1 and CDR2 are SGHDN and FVKESK. The CDR3 spans 15 residues. Worth noting for this clonotype: Its antigen is still unknown.

Study-wide results and caveats: Tumor-adjacent and tumor-blood pairs displayed less overlap than did pairs of tumor regions. A significantly higher top-250-clone fraction was found in tumors than in blood (p = 0.039).

Germline DNA was also extracted, and blood RNA derived from unsorted whole blood. Patients were chronically HBV-infected and treatment-naive. This clonotype was obtained from a man aged 35-49 years with primary liver carcinoma and hepatitis B virus infection. Sequencing was done on a sample of peripheral blood. The chain couples TRBV14 to TRBJ2-3; D perhaps matches TRBD2 (6 bases). The chain's CDR3 is CASSREADSTDTQYF. The CDR3 region has the DNA TGTGCCAGCAGCCGGGAGGCAGATAGCACAGATACGCAGTATTTT.